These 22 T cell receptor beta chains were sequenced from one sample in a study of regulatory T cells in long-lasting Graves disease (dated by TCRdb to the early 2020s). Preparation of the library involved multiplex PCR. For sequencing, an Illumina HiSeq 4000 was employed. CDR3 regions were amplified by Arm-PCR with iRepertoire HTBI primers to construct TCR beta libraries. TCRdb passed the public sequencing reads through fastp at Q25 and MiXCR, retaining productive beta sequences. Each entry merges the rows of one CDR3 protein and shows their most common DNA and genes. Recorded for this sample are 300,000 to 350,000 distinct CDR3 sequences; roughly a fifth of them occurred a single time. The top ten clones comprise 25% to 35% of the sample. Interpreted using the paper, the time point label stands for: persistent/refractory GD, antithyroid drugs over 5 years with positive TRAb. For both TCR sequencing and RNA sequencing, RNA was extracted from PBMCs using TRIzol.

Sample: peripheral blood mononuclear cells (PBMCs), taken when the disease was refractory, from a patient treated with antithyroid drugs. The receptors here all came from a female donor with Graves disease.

The chain's CDR3 is CAWSVLAQGGYTF. CDR3 coding DNA: TGTGCCTGGAGTGTACTAGCCCAGGGTGGCTACACCTTC. This sequence joins TRBV30 and TRBJ1-2, with D perhaps TRBD1 (5 bases). This CDR3 region has 13 residues. The germline gives CDR1 GTSNPN, CDR2 SVGIG (reference sequence). Trimming stripped 0 bases from V and 7 bases from J, with 12 bases between.

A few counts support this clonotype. The CDR3 loop reads CASSFSSFNEKLFF. The CDR3 DNA follows: TGTGCCAGCAGCTTTTCCTCATTTAATGAAAAACTGTTTTTT. This rearrangement joins TRBV7-2 to TRBJ1-4, with D unresolved. Germline V gene sequence: CDR1 SGHTA, CDR2 FQGNSA. V lost 3 bases to trimming and J lost 4 bases, with 9 bases between them. CDR3 length: 14 residues.

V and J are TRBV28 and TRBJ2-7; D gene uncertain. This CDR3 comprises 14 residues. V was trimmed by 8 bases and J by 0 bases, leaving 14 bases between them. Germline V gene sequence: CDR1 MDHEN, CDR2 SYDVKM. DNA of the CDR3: TGTGCCAGCCTTGAAGGCGGTTCCTCCTACGAGCAGTACTTC. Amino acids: CASLEGGSSYEQYF.

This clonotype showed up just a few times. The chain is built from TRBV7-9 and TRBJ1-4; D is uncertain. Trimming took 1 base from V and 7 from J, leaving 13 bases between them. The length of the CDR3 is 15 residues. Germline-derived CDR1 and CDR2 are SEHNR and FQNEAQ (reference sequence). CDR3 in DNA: TGTGCCAGCAGCTTAGATCAGGTTCCGGGTGAAAAACTGTTTTTT. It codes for CASSLDQVPGEKLFF.

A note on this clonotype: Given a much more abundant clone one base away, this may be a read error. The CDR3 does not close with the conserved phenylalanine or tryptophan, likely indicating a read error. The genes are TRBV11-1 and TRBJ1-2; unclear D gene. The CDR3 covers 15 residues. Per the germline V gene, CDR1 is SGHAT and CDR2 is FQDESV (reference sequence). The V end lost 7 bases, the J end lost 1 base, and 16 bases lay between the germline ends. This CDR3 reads CASTPGRGRNYGYTY. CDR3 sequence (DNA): TGTGCCAGCACCCCCGGCCGCGGACGTAACTATGGCTACACCTAC.

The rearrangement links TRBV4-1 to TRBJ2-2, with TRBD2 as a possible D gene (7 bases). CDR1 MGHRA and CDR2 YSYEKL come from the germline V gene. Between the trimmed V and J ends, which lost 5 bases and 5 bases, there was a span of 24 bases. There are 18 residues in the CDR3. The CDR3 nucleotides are TGCGCCAGCAGCAGGTTAGGTTTTCGGGGGGCGCGGACCGGGGAGCTGTTTTTT. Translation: CASSRLGFRGARTGELFF.

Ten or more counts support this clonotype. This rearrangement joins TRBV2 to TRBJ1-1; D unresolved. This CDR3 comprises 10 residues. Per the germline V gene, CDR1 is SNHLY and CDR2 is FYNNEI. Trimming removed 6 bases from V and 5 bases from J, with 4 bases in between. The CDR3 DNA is TGTGCCAGCAGGAGAACTGAAGCTTTCTTT. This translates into CASRRTEAFF.

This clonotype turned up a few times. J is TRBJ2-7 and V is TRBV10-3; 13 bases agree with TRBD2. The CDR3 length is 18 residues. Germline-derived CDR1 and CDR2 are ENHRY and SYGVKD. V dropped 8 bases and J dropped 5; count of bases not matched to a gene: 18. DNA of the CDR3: TGTGCCATCTCAGCAGCAGACGGACTAGCGGGAGCTTTCAACGAGCAGTACTTC. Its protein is CAISAADGLAGAFNEQYF.

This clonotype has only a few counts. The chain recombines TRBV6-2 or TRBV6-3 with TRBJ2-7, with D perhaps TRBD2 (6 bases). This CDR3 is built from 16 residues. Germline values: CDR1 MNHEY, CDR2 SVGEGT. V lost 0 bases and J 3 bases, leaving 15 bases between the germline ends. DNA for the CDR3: TGTGCCAGCAGTTACTCCCCCAGGGAGGATCACTACGAGCAGTACTTC. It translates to CASSYSPREDHYEQYF.

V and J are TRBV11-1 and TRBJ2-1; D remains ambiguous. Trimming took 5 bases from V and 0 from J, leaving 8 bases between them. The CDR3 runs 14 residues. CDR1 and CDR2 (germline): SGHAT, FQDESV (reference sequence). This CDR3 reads CASSPPSSYNEQFF. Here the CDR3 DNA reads TGTGCCAGCAGCCCCCCGAGCTCCTACAATGAGCAGTTCTTC. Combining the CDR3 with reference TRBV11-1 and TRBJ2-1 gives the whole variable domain EAEVAQSPRYKITEKSQAVAFWCDPISGHATLYWYRQILGQGPELLVQFQDESVVDDSQLPKDRFSAERLKGVDSTLKIQPAELGDSAMYLCASSPPSSYNEQFFGPGTRLTVL.

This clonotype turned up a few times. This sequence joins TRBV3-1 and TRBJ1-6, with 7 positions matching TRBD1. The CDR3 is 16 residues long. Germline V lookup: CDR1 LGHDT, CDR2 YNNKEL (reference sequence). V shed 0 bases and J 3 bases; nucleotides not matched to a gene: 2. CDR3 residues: CASSQEDRDYNSPLHF. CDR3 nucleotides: TGTGCCAGCAGCCAAGAAGACAGGGACTATAATTCACCCCTCCACTTT.

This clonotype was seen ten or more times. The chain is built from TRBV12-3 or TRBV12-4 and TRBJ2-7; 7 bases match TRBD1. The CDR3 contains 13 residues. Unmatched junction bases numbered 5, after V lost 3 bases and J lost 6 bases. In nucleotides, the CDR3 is TGTGCCAGCAGTTTTGAGACAGGGCCCGAGCAGTACTTC. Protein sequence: CASSFETGPEQYF.

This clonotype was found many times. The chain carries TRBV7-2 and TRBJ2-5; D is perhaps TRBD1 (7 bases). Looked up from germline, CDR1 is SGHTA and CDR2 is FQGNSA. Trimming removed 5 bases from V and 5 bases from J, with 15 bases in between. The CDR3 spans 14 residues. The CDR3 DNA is TGTGCCAGCAGCCCAGGGGGGATGTGGGAGACCCAGTACTTC. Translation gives CASSPGGMWETQYF.

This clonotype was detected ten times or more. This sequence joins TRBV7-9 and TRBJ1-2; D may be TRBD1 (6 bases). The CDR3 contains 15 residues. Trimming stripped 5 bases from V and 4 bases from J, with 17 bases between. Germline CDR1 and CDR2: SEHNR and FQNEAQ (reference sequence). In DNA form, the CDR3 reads TGTGCCAGCAGCACACAAGAGGACAGTTCCTATGGCTACACCTTC. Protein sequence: CASSTQEDSSYGYTF.

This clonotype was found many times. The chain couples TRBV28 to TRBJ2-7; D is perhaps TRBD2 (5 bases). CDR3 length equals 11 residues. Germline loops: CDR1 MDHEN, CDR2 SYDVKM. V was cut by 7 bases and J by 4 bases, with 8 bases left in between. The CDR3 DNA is TGTGCCAGCACCTCGGGGTACGAGCAGTACTTC. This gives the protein CASTSGYEQYF.

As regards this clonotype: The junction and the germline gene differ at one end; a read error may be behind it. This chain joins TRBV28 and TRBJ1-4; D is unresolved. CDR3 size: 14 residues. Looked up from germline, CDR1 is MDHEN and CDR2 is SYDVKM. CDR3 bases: TGTGCCAGCACCTCACGTGGACCAAATGAAGAACTGTTTTTT. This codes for CASTSRGPNEELFF. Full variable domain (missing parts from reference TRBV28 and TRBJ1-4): DVKVTQSSRYLVKRTGEKVFLECVQDMDHENMFWYRQDPGLGLRLIYFSYDVKMKEKGDIPEGYSVSREKKERFSLILESASTNQTSMYLCASTSRGPNEELFFGSGTQLSVL.

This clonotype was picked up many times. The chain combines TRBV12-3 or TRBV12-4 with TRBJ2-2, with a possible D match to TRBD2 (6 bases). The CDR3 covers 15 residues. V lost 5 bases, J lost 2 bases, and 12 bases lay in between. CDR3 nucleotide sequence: TGTGCCAGCAGTCCCGGGACTGGAAACACCGGGGAGCTGTTTTTT. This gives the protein CASSPGTGNTGELFF.

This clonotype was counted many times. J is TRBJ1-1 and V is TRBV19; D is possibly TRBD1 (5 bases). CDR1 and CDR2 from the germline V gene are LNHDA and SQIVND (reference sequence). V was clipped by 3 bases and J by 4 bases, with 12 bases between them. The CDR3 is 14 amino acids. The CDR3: CASSMQGGSTEAFF. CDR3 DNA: TGTGCCAGTAGTATGCAGGGAGGGAGCACTGAAGCTTTCTTT.

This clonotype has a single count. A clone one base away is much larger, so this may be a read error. The CDR3 region is CASSRDPGITEALF. The CDR3 nucleotides are TGTGCCAGCAGCCGGGACCCAGGGATCACTGAAGCTCTCTTT. This rearrangement joins TRBV7-9 to TRBJ1-1; D perhaps matches TRBD1 (5 bases). The CDR3 extends over 14 amino acids. From germline, CDR1 is SEHNR and CDR2 FQNEAQ (reference sequence).

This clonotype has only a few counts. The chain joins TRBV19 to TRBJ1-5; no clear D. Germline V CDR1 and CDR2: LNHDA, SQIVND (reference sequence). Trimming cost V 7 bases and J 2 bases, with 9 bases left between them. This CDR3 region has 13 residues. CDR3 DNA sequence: TGTGCCAGTACCGAGGTAGGCAATCAGCCCCAGCATTTT. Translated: CASTEVGNQPQHF.

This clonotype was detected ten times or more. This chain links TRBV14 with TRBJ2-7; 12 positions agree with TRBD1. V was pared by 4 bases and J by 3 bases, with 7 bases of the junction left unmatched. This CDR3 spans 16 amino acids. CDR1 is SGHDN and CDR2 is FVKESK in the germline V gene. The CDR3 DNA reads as TGTGCCAGCAGCCGGCTCGGGACAGGGGGCCTCTACGAGCAGTACTTC. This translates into CASSRLGTGGLYEQYF.

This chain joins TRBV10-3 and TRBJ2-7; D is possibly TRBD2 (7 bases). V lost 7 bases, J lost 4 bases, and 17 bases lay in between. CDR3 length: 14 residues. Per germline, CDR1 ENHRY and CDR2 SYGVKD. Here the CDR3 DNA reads TGTGCCATCAAACCCACAGGGACTAATTACGAGCAGTACTTC. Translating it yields CAIKPTGTNYEQYF.